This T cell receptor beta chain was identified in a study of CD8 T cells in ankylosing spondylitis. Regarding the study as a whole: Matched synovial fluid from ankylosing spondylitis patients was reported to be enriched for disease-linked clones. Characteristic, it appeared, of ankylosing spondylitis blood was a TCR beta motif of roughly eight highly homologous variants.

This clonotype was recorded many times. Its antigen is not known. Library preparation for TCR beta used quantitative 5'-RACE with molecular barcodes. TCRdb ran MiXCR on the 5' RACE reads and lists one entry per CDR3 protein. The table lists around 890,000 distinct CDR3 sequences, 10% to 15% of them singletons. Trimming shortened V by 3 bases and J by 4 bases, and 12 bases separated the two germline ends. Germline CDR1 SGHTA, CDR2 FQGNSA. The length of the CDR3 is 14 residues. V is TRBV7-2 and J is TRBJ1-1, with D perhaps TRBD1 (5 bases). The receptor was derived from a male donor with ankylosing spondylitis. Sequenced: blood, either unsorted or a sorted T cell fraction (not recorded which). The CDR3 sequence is CASSLMRGSTEAFF. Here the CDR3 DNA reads TGTGCCAGCAGCTTGATGCGGGGGAGCACTGAAGCTTTCTTT.